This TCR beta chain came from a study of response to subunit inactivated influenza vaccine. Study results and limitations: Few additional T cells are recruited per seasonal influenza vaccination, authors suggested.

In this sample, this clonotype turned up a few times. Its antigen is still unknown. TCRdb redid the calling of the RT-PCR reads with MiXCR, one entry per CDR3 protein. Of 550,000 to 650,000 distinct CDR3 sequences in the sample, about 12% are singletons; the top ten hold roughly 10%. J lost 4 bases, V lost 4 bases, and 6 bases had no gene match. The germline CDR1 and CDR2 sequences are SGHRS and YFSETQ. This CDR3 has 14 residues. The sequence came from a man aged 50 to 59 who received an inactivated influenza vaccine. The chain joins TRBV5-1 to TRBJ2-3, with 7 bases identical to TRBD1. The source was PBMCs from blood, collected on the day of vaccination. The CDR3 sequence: CASSQSQGADTQYF. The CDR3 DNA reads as TGCGCCAGCAGCCAATCCCAGGGGGCAGATACGCAGTATTTT.